A single sample is the source of the 15 T cell receptor beta chains below, sequenced in a study of T cells expressing NK-cell markers. TCRdb derives one entry per CDR3 protein from the 5' RACE reads, leaving out DNA. This sample's clone table lists about 120,000 distinct CDR3 sequences. What was sequenced was blood T cells: a sorted CD56 or NKG2C T cell subset, CD4+ or CD8+ T cells, or bulk PBMC T cells (not recorded which). These receptors were taken from a woman aged 18-70 years in good health.

The rearrangement links TRBV6-2 or TRBV6-3 to TRBJ2-7; TCRdb lists TRBD1, though no DNA is available to test this call. The V gene's germline CDR1 is MNHEY and CDR2 SVGEGT. CDR3 length: 12 residues. CDR3 sequence: CASTDTHYEQYF.

The chain recombines TRBV25-1 with TRBJ2-7. CDR3 length: 15 amino acids. Germline CDR1 MGHDK, CDR2 SYGVNS. This CDR3 is CASSELSGSSYEQYF.

The CDR3 loop is CASSQPRLDYEQYF. The gene calls are TRBV6-2 or TRBV6-3 and TRBJ2-7; the TCRdb call, TRBD2, lacks DNA for checking. In germline, CDR1 is MNHEY, CDR2 SVGEGT. This CDR3 is 14 amino acids long.

The chain uses TRBV7-8 and TRBJ1-2. The CDR3 runs 16 residues. The germline gives CDR1 SGHVS, CDR2 FQNEAQ. The CDR3 here is CASSLAIEAQRYGYTF.

The J gene is TRBJ2-3, the V gene TRBV12-2; TCRdb reports TRBD1, a call that lacks DNA to check it against. TRBV12-2 is an annotated pseudogene. The CDR3 runs 15 residues. CDR3 residues: CASRLYPGRTDTQYF.

V and J are TRBV10-3 and TRBJ2-1; no DNA is available, so the TRBD1 call from TCRdb remains unchecked. Germline V gene data show CDR1 as ENHRY and CDR2 as SYGVKD. CDR3 length equals 14 residues. The CDR3 loop is CATRGGQGNDEQFF.

The chain links TRBV5-6 to TRBJ1-5; TCRdb's D call of TRBD1 is untestable without DNA. CDR1 is SGHDT and CDR2 is YYEEEE in the germline V gene. The CDR3 runs 15 residues. The CDR3 protein is CASSLQGQGNQPQHF.

The chain uses TRBV20-1 and TRBJ2-7; the D call from TCRdb, TRBD2, cannot be confirmed without DNA. The CDR3 is 14 residues long. Germline lookup yields CDR1 DFQATT and CDR2 SNEGSKA (reference sequence). The CDR3 sequence: CSARGVAVSYEQYF.

The chain recombines TRBV28 with TRBJ2-7. The CDR3 sequence is 14 residues long. Germline CDR1 and CDR2: MDHEN and SYDVKM. CDR3: CASSFRSFSYEQYF.

This chain uses TRBV29-1 with TRBJ2-2; lacking DNA, the TRBD1 call made by TCRdb goes unchecked. CDR3 length: 14 residues. The germline gives CDR1 SQVTM, CDR2 ANQGSEA. CDR3 sequence: CSVAGTPNTGELFF.

The CDR3 is CSANILGTLETQYF. V gene TRBV20-1 combines with J gene TRBJ2-5; TCRdb's D gene call, TRBD1, goes unchecked for lack of DNA. Germline V gives CDR1 DFQATT, CDR2 SNEGSKA (reference sequence). The CDR3 loop spans 14 amino acids.

The chain has TRBV29-1 and TRBJ2-7; TCRdb returns TRBD1, unconfirmable since there is no DNA. This CDR3 region has 13 residues. The V gene's germline CDR1 is SQVTM and CDR2 ANQGSEA. CDR3 sequence: CSVEGGQPYEQYF.

V usage is TRBV7-2 and J usage is TRBJ2-1. The germline V gene has CDR1 SGHTA and CDR2 FQGNSA. The CDR3 sequence is 13 residues long. CDR3 region: CASSLDQYNEQFF.

The V gene is TRBV5-6, the J gene TRBJ2-2. The CDR3 is 14 amino acids. The germline CDR1 and CDR2 sequences are SGHDT and YYEEEE. The CDR3 protein is CASSLSWATGELFF.

The chain joins TRBV11-2 to TRBJ2-1; the TCRdb call, TRBD1, lacks DNA for checking. This CDR3 comprises 17 residues. CDR1 and CDR2 (germline): SGHAT, FQNNGV. The CDR3: CASSPRPDFSGGNEQFF. The full variable domain, completed using reference TRBV11-2 and TRBJ2-1, is EAGVAQSPRYKIIEKRQSVAFWCNPISGHATLYWYQQILGQGPKLLIQFQNNGVVDDSQLPKDRFSAERLKGVDSTLKIQPAKLEDSAVYLCASSPRPDFSGGNEQFFGPGTRLTVL.